This T cell receptor beta chain emerged from a study of radiation and T cells in renal cell carcinoma (dated by TCRdb to about 2020). Background on the whole study: TCR beta sequencing covered 50 to 55 samples in total, comprising some 26 tumors and around 27 peripheral blood samples. Across all 50 or so samples, 4,016,671 unique CDR3 nucleotide sequences, encoding roughly 3 million unique CDR3 amino acid sequences, were identified.

Comments on this clone: Its antigen is unknown. Per-nucleotide qualities are absent, and no much larger clonotype sits a single base away.

Study-level results and caveats: Only small tumor regions of 0.8 to 1 g were available, so intratumoral heterogeneity was not captured. Irradiated tumors showed higher TCR clonality than controls, with the top 100 clonotypes averaging around 54% of the repertoire versus approximately 43% in nephrectomy-only tumors. Compared with control tumors, irradiated tumors had a greater number of dominant CDR3 motifs, and these motifs made up a bigger portion of the repertoire. Effects of radiation dose or scheduling on the TCR repertoire could not be addressed with the single-armed trial design.

The CDR3 sequence holds 11 residues, the cysteine and phenylalanine included. Of the read, only the CDR3 DNA is kept; its 33 bases are in frame from base 1. In the germline V gene, CDR1 corresponds to SNHLY and CDR2 to FYNNEI. The time point label corresponds to: tumor resected at nephrectomy. This specimen's treatment or condition label, per the study, means: treatment-naive control, cytoreductive nephrectomy. Control tumors were obtained from treatment-naive renal cell carcinoma patients in whom cytoreductive nephrectomy was performed without prior radiation. Every patient's renal cell carcinoma showed clear cell pathology. The control tumors used for TCR sequencing were from a handful of females and eleven to twelve males, were resected between the early 2010s and the mid-2010s, and had a median patient age of around 50 years (range roughly 40 to 82). Tumor processing involved mechanical dissociation, digestion with collagenase/hyaluronidase at 37 degrees C, handling in gentleMACS C tubes, and storage in liquid nitrogen. The QIAamp DNA Blood Mini Kit (Qiagen) was used to prepare genomic DNA for TCR sequencing. The analyses included only samples that passed all quality control checks.

The immunoSEQ kit was used, according to the manufacturer's recommendations, to generate TCR beta libraries from genomic DNA. To prepare the libraries, a first multiplex PCR with proprietary primers was run, followed by a second PCR that added unique barcodes, and a bead cleanup was done after each round. Each sample batch included a kit-provided positive control reaction and a negative control reaction. The final libraries underwent checking on an Agilent 4200 TapeStation D1000 ScreenTape, volumetric pooling, and quantification by qPCR. An Illumina NextSeq500 fitted with a MidOutput 150-cycle cartridge performed the sequencing, running 156 Read1 cycles and 15 Index1 cycles with the kit's custom primers. The pooled library was loaded at roughly 0.98 pM with a 20% PhiX control spike-in. Per the original workflow: Vendor-processed data were analyzed in R, with a clonotype defined as all T cells sharing the same CDR3 nucleotide sequence. For clone abundance analyses, frequencies were normalized to the 10,000 most abundant clones per sample. Before analysis, public T cell clones were removed, and these numbered fewer than six per sample on average. Dominant motif analysis used ImmunoMap with the PAM10 matrix, gap penalty 30 and homology threshold 0.3; motifs with cumulative frequency at least 0.01 counted as dominant. Drawn from immuneACCESS, this table holds only the in-frame rearrangements with V and J called that TCRdb kept. Clones are partly lost; checked studies trace under half to an unresolved V gene and leave the rest unexplained. V, J and clone size derive from that table, while D and trimming were established from the DNA sequence. A total of about 12,000 clones appear in this sample, about 71% of them only once. Around 20% of the sample goes to the ten largest clones.

The receptor chain draws on TRBV2 and TRBJ1-4, with the identity of the D gene unclear. Material: tumor tissue, obtained from a patient whose treatment was nephrectomy without radiotherapy. The TCR sequence derives from a woman of 80 years or more with renal cell carcinoma. The CDR3 in this case is CAYGGNEKLFF. The nucleotides are TGTGCTTACGGCGGTAATGAAAAACTGTTTTTT.